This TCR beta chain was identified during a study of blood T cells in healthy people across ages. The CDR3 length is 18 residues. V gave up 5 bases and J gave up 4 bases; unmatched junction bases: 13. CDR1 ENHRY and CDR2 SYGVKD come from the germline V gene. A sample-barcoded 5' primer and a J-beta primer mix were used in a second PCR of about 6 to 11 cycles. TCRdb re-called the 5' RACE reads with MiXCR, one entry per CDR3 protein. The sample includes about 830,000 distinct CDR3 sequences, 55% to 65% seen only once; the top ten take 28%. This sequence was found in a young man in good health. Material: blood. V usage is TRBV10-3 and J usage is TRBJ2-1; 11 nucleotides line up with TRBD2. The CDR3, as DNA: TGTGCCATCAGTCAACCGGGGGGGACTAGCGGAGATTACAATGAGCAGTTCTTC. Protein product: CAISQPGGTSGDYNEQFF.